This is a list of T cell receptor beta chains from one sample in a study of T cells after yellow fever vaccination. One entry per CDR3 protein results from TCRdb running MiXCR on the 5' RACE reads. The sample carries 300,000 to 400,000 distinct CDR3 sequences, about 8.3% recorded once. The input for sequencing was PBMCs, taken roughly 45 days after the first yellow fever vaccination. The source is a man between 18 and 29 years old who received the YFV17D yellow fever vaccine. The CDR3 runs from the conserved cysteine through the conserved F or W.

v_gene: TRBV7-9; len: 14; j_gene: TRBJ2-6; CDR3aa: CASSFRTGANVLTF
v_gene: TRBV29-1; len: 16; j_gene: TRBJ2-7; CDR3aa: CSVVDRTSSMVYEQYF
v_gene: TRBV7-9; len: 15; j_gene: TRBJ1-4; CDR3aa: CASSTTGAGNEKLFF
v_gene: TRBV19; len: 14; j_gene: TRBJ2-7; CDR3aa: CASSKQGALDEQYF
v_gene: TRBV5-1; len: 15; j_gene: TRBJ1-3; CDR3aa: CASSPAATSGNTIYF
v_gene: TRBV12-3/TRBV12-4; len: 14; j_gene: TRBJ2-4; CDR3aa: CASRPAGAKNIQYF
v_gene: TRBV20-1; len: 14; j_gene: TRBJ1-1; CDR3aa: CSARGTGGDTEAFF
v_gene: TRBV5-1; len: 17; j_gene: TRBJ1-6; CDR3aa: CASSLDEGGSYNSPLHF
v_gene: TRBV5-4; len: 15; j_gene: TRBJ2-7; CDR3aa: CASSLGWGSSYEQYF
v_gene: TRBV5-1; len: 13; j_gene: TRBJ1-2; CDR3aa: CASSLRVAGGYTF
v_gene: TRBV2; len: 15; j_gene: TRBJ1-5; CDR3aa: CASSESGHSNQPQHF
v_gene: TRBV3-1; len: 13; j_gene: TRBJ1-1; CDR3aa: CASSWATNTEAFF
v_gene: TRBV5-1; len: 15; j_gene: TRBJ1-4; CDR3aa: CASSLVAGGDEKLFF
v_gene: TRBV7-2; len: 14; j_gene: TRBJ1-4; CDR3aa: CASSPGAYSEKLFF
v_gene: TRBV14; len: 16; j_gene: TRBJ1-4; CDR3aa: CASSLWGIATNEKLFF
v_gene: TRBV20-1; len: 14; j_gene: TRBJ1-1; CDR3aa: CSARSPGRTTEAFF
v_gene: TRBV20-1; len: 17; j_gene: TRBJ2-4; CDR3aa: CSARDLSAGGRSDIQYF